A selection of T cell receptor beta chains follows, all from one sample in a study of blood T cell repertoires in COVID-19. TCRdb's copy holds only in-frame clones and misses some; the assay was immunoSEQ multiplex PCR. The sample holds under 150,000 clones; 76% are singletons and the top ten take roughly 4.2%. The specimen sequenced was peripheral blood. These TCRs come from a man in his 60s with acute or convalescent COVID-19. Both conserved end residues are part of each CDR3. Each record gives: V gene, D gene, J gene, clone size, CDR3 protein, CDR3 DNA. A D gene is named only where the DNA matches it firmly. Clone size appears in some rows only: once, few, many, or a class for an expanded clone.

TRBV11-3,.,TRBJ1-3,few,CASSLGIGGREFSGNTIYF,TGTGCCAGCAGCTTAGGTATCGGTGGGAGGGAATTCTCTGGAAACACCATATATTTT
TRBV4-1,.,TRBJ2-3,.,CASSQIGSHDTQYF,TGCGCCAGCAGCCAAATTGGTTCACACGATACGCAGTATTTT
TRBV19,.,TRBJ1-5,.,CASSSSRLGGNQPQHF,TGTGCCAGTAGTTCCAGTCGACTGGGTGGCAATCAGCCCCAGCATTTT
TRBV4-2,TRBD1,TRBJ2-2,.,CASSQRWGDRGTGELFF,TGTGCCAGCAGCCAAAGATGGGGGGACAGGGGGACCGGGGAGCTGTTTTTT
TRBV6-5,.,TRBJ1-1,.,CASSTLEVGTEAFF,TGTGCCAGCAGCACTCTCGAAGTGGGGACAGAAGCTTTCTTT
TRBV18,TRBD1,TRBJ2-1,.,CASSPREGARLNEQFF,TGTGCCAGCTCCCCCAGAGAGGGGGCTCGTCTCAATGAGCAGTTCTTC
TRBV6-5,.,TRBJ1-1,.,CASSLGGNTEAFF,TGTGCCAGCAGTCTAGGGGGGAACACTGAAGCTTTCTTT
TRBV18,.,TRBJ1-5,.,CASSPAGGEGQPQHF,TGTGCCAGCTCACCAGCCGGGGGGGAGGGTCAGCCCCAGCATTTT
TRBV7-3,.,TRBJ2-7,.,CASSPPAGRVIYEQYF,TGTGCCAGCAGCCCCCCCGCCGGGAGAGTTATCTACGAGCAGTACTTC
TRBV6-4,.,TRBJ2-7,.,CASQASYEQYF,TGTGCCAGCCAGGCCTCCTACGAGCAGTACTTC
TRBV11-2,TRBD2,TRBJ2-7,once,CASSLRGTSGYEQYF,TGTGCCAGCAGCTTGCGCGGGACTAGCGGGTACGAGCAGTACTTC
TRBV14,TRBD1,TRBJ2-7,.,CASSRWQGDEQYF,TGTGCCAGCAGCCGCTGGCAGGGGGACGAGCAGTACTTC
TRBV10-3,TRBD1,TRBJ1-6,.,CAISVEGTGGSSPLHF,TGTGCCATCAGTGTGGAGGGGACAGGAGGCAGTTCACCCCTCCACTTT
TRBV10-3,.,TRBJ1-2,once,CATQGGYYGYTF,TGTGCCACCCAAGGAGGGTACTATGGCTACACCTTC
TRBV5-1,.,TRBJ1-1,.,CASSLGAGNTEAFF,TGCGCCAGCAGCTTGGGGGCAGGGAACACTGAAGCTTTCTTT
TRBV9,TRBD2,TRBJ2-3,once,CASSTSGTTDTQYF,TGTGCCAGCAGTACTAGCGGGACGACAGATACGCAGTATTTT
TRBV7-9,.,TRBJ2-5,.,CASSLERGAEETQYF,TGTGCCAGCAGCTTAGAACGGGGGGCAGAAGAGACCCAGTACTTC
TRBV6-1,.,TRBJ2-3,.,CASRFGDTQYF,TGTGCCAGCAGGTTCGGGGATACGCAGTATTTT
TRBV27,.,TRBJ1-1,.,CASSFGLRSNTEAFF,TGTGCCAGCAGTTTCGGTCTCCGGTCGAACACTGAAGCTTTCTTT
TRBV5-1,.,TRBJ2-1,.,CASSLDGAVEQFF,TGCGCCAGCAGCCTGGACGGCGCGGTTGAGCAGTTCTTC
TRBV11-2,TRBD2,TRBJ2-7,once,CASSSKPGLAGMFGEQYF,TGTGCCAGCAGCTCAAAACCCGGACTAGCGGGAATGTTTGGGGAGCAGTACTTC
TRBV6-5,.,TRBJ1-1,.,CASSNRRDEAFF,TGTGCCAGCAGTAACAGGAGAGATGAAGCTTTCTTT
TRBV5-1,.,TRBJ2-5,.,CASSLGDNQETQYF,TGCGCCAGCAGCTTAGGCGACAACCAAGAGACCCAGTACTTC
TRBV10-3,TRBD1,TRBJ1-4,.,CAVGTGANEKLFF,TGTGCCGTCGGGACAGGGGCTAATGAAAAACTGTTTTTT
TRBV5-4,TRBD2,TRBJ2-2,.,CASSLPGLADTGELFF,TGTGCCAGCAGCTTACCGGGACTAGCCGACACCGGGGAGCTGTTTTTT
TRBV30,.,TRBJ2-7,.,CAWSPRTDSYEQYF,TGTGCCTGGAGTCCACGAACGGACAGCTACGAGCAGTACTTC
TRBV5-5,.,TRBJ1-1,.,CASSLGGGTEAFF,TGTGCCAGCAGCTTGGGGGGGGGCACTGAAGCTTTCTTT
TRBV28,.,TRBJ2-4,.,CASSRAPGIGIQYF,TGTGCCAGCAGCCGGGCCCCAGGGATAGGCATTCAGTACTTC
TRBV19,TRBD1,TRBJ2-5,.,CASSLNGQGAQETQYF,TGTGCCAGTAGTTTGAACGGACAGGGGGCACAGGAGACCCAGTACTTC
TRBV19,TRBD2,TRBJ2-3,.,CASSGRTSGISDTQYF,TGTGCCAGTAGTGGCCGGACTAGCGGGATCTCAGATACGCAGTATTTT
TRBV7-9,TRBD2,TRBJ2-2,.,CASSLSTSGRGGELFF,TGTGCCAGCAGCTTATCGACTAGCGGGAGAGGTGGGGAGCTGTTTTTT
TRBV10-3,.,TRBJ1-1,few,CAITAGTNTEAFF,TGTGCCATCACTGCCGGGACTAACACTGAAGCTTTCTTT
TRBV11-3,.,TRBJ2-2,.,CASSLERGQKTGELFF,TGTGCCAGCAGTCTAGAAAGGGGTCAGAAGACCGGGGAGCTGTTTTTT
TRBV19,.,TRBJ1-3,.,CASSIPQDSSGNTIYF,TGTGCCAGTAGTATCCCCCAGGACAGCTCTGGAAACACCATATATTTT
TRBV4-1,.,TRBJ2-7,.,CASSQDPGGYEQYF,TGCGCCAGCAGCCAAGATCCGGGTGGGTACGAGCAGTACTTC
TRBV4-1,TRBD2,TRBJ2-1,.,CASSQLGKAGGGDEQFF,TGCGCCAGCAGCCAGCTGGGTAAGGCGGGAGGGGGCGATGAGCAGTTCTTC
TRBV13,TRBD2,TRBJ2-5,.,CASSPRGLAGVVSETQYF,TGTGCCAGCAGCCCTAGGGGACTAGCGGGAGTCGTTAGTGAGACCCAGTACTTC
TRBV5-1,TRBD1,TRBJ1-2,.,CASSRTGTSNYGYTF,TGCGCCAGCAGCCGGACAGGGACTTCTAACTATGGCTACACCTTC
TRBV28,.,TRBJ2-1,.,CASSLGEYNEQFF,TGTGCCAGCAGTTTAGGGGAGTACAATGAGCAGTTCTTC
TRBV9,TRBD2,TRBJ2-7,.,CASSVTTSGSLYEQYF,TGTGCCAGCAGCGTGACTACTAGCGGGAGTCTGTACGAGCAGTACTTC
TRBV30,.,TRBJ1-5,.,CAWSVKSAGQPQHF,TGTGCCTGGAGTGTAAAATCCGCGGGCCAGCCCCAGCATTTT
TRBV12-5,TRBD2,TRBJ2-1,.,CASGLASGANEQFF,TGTGCTAGTGGTTTGGCGAGCGGGGCAAATGAGCAGTTCTTC
TRBV18,TRBD2,TRBJ2-7,once,CASSPASSLAGASEQYF,TGTGCCAGCTCACCGGCAAGCTCGCTAGCGGGAGCAAGCGAGCAGTACTTC
TRBV10-2,.,TRBJ2-5,.,CASSEGSETSETQYF,TGCGCCAGCAGTGAAGGTAGCGAGACCTCAGAGACCCAGTACTTC
TRBV6-5,TRBD2,TRBJ2-1,.,CASQRGGGVEQFF,TGTGCCAGCCAGCGGGGAGGAGGGGTTGAGCAGTTCTTC
TRBV29-1,.,TRBJ2-1,.,CSVEDSVWRYNEQFF,TGCAGCGTTGAAGATAGCGTGTGGAGGTACAATGAGCAGTTCTTC
TRBV6-1,.,TRBJ2-3,.,CASSDSRDSTDTQYF,TGTGCCAGCAGTGATTCGCGGGACAGCACAGATACGCAGTATTTT
TRBV18,TRBD1,TRBJ2-6,.,CASSPQGARSGANVLTF,TGTGCCAGCTCACCACAGGGGGCGAGGTCTGGGGCCAACGTCCTGACTTTC
TRBV19,TRBD1,TRBJ2-7,.,CASNPGQGSYEQYF,TGTGCCAGTAACCCGGGACAGGGCTCCTACGAGCAGTACTTC